This T cell receptor (beta chain) was sequenced in a study of blood T cell repertoires in COVID-19. As for the study in general: T cells, B-cell-depleted T cells, or PBMCs provided the cDNA or gDNA that served as material.

Germline values: CDR1 SEHNR, CDR2 FQNEAQ (reference sequence). CDR3 length: 16 amino acids. V was pared by 3 bases and J by 2 bases, with 7 bases of the junction left unmatched. Original handling: From reference gene primer amplification, estimates of nucleated cell counts were derived. Assay: immunoSEQ multiplex PCR; the TCRdb copy retains only in-frame clones and omits some. That table is the source of V, J and clone size, and D and trimming were worked out from the DNA. In the table there are about 220,000 clones, approximately 81% of which are singletons. The sequenced material came from peripheral blood. The chain combines TRBV7-9 with TRBJ2-3, with 8 nucleotides matching TRBD1. This clonotype originated in a man under 40 with active or convalescent COVID-19. In DNA form, the CDR3 reads TGTGCCAGCAGCTTTGCAAGGACAGGGAACACAGATACGCAGTATTTT. This gives the protein CASSFARTGNTDTQYF.